A single T cell receptor beta chain is shown here with its context. CDR1 and CDR2 from the germline V gene are SGHDN and FVKESK. This CDR3 has 20 amino acids. Trimming took off 0 bases at V and 0 bases at J, with 18 bases between the two ends. Data came from immunoSEQ multiplex PCR; TCRdb stores just in-frame clones and leaves some out. The sample consists of 95,000 to 100,000 clones, 80% to 90% of them appearing once. This sample was included in a study of control samples from healthy donors and cancer patients. The chain has TRBV14 and TRBJ1-6; D ambiguous. The sequenced sample consisted of blood. The sequence was collected from a man between 25 and 39 years old in good health. Here the CDR3 reads CASSQDWVEVKSSYNSPLHF. CDR3 bases: TGTGCCAGCAGCCAAGACTGGGTGGAAGTGAAAAGCTCCTATAATTCACCCCTCCACTTT.